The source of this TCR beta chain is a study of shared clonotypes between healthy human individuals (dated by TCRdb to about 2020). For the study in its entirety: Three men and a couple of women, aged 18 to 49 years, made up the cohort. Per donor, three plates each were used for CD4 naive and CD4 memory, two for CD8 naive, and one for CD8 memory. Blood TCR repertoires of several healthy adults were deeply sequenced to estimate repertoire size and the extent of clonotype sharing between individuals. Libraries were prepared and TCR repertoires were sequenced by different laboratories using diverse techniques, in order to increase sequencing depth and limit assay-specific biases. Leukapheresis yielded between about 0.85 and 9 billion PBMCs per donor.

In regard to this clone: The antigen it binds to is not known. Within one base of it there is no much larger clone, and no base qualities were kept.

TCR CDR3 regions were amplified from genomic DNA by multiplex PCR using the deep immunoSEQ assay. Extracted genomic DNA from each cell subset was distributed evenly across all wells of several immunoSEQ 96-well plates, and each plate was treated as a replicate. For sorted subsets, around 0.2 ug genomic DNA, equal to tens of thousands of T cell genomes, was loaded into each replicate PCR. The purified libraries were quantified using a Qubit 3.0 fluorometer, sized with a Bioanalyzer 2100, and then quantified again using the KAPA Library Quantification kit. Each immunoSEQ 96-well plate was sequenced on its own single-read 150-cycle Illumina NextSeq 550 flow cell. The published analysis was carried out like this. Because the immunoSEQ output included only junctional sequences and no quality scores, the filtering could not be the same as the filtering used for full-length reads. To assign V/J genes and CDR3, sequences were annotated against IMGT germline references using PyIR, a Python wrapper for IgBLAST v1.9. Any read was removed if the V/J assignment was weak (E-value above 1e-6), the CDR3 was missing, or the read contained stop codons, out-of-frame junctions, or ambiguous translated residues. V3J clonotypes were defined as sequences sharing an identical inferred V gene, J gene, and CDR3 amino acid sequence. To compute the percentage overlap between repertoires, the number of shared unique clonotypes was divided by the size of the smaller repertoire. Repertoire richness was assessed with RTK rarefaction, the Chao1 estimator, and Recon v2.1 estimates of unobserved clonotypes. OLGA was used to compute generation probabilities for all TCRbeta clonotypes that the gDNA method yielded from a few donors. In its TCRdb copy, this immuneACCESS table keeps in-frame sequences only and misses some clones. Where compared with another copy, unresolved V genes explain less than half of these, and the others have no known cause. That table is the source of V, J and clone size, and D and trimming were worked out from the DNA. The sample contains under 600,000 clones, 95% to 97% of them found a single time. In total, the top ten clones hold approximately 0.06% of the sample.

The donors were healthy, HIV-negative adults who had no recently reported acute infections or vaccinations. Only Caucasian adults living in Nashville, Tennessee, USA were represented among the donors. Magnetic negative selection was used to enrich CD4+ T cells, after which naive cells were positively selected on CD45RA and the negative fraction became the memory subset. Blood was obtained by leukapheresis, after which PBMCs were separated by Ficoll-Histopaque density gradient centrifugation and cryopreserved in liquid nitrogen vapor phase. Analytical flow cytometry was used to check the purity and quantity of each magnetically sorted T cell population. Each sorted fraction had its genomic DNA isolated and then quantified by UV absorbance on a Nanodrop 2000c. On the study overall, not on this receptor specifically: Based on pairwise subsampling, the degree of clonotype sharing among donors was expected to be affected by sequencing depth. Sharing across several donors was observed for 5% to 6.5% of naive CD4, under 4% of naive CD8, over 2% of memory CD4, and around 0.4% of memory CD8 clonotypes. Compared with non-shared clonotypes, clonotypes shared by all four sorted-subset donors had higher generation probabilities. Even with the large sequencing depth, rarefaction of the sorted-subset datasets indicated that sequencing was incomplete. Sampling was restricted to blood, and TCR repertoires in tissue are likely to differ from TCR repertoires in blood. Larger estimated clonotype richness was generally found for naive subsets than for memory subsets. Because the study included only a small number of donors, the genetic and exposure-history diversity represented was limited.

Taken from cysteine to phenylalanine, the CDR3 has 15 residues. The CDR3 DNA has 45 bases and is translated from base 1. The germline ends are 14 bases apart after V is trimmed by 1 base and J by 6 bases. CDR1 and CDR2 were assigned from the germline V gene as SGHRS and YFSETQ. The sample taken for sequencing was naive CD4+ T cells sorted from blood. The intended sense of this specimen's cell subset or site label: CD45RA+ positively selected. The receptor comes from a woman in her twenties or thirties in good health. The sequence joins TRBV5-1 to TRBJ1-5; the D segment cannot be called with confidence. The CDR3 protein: CASSLTPGGFQPQHF. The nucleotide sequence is TGCGCCAGCAGCTTGACCCCGGGCGGGTTTCAGCCCCAGCATTTT. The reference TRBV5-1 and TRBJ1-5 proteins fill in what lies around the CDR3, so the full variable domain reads KAGVTQTPRYLIKTRGQQVTLSCSPISGHRSVSWYQQTPGQGLQFLFEYFSETQRNKGNFPGRFSGRQFSNSRSEMNVSTLELGDSALYLCASSLTPGGFQPQHFGDGTRLSIL.